The 8 T cell receptor beta chains below all came from one sample that was sequenced in a study of blood T cell repertoires in COVID-19. This table comes from immunoSEQ multiplex PCR, and its TCRdb copy is limited to in-frame clones, with some not included. The sample yields around 310,000 clones, around 90% seen once. Sequencing was performed on peripheral blood. The receptor set was obtained from a woman aged 25 to 39 with COVID-19, enrolled during active disease.

This chain uses TRBV19 with TRBJ1-6; D uncertain. Germline assignment: CDR1 LNHDA and CDR2 SQIVND (reference sequence). The V gene lost 2 bases and the J gene lost 6 bases, with 8 bases spanning the gap. This CDR3 is 14 amino acids long. In DNA, the CDR3 is TGTGCCAGTAGTATACAGGCGCTTAATTCACCCCTCCACTTT. Protein: CASSIQALNSPLHF.

The chain joins TRBV4-1 to TRBJ1-1, with D unclear. This CDR3 comprises 12 residues. The V gene's germline CDR1 is MGHRA and CDR2 YSYEKL. V lost 0 bases and J 5 bases, leaving 4 bases between the germline ends. The CDR3 DNA reads as TGCGCCAGCAGCCAAGATAGAACTGAAGCTTTCTTT. Its translation: CASSQDRTEAFF.

The chain employs TRBV19 and TRBJ2-7; 7 nucleotides line up with TRBD2. Trimming removed 4 bases from V and 2 bases from J; junction bases left unmatched: 2. CDR1 and CDR2 from the germline V gene are LNHDA and SQIVND (reference sequence). CDR3 length: 13 residues. The CDR3 DNA follows: TGTGCCAGTAGTAGAGCGGGACCCTACGAGCAGTACTTC. Protein sequence: CASSRAGPYEQYF. Full variable domain (remainder filled in from reference TRBV19 and TRBJ2-7): DGGITQSPKYLFRKEGQNVTLSCEQNLNHDAMYWYRQDPGQGLRLIYYSQIVNDFQKGDIAEGYSVSREKKESFPLTVTSAQKNPTAFYLCASSRAGPYEQYFGPGTRLTVT.

J is TRBJ2-3 and V is TRBV2; 9 nucleotides align to TRBD2. Looked up from germline, CDR1 is SNHLY and CDR2 is FYNNEI. The V gene end was trimmed by 6 bases and the J gene end by 0 bases; junction bases not matched to a gene: 7. CDR3 length: 16 amino acids. The CDR3: CASSARAGGSTDTQYF. In nucleotides, the CDR3 is TGTGCCAGCAGCGCGAGAGCGGGAGGTAGCACAGATACGCAGTATTTT.

This rearrangement joins TRBV6-1 to TRBJ2-2; the D gene is possibly TRBD2 (7 bases). Germline lookup yields CDR1 MNHNS and CDR2 SASEGT. The CDR3 runs 16 residues. Trimming stripped 3 bases from V and 6 bases from J, with 17 bases between. The CDR3 bases are TGTGCCAGCAGTGACCGGGGGGCAGGGGTGTCCGGGGAGCTGTTTTTT. Translation gives CASSDRGAGVSGELFF.

The rearrangement uses TRBV2 and TRBJ1-1; D might be TRBD1 (6 bases). The CDR3 has 16 residues. Trimming took 8 bases from V and 3 from J, leaving 22 bases between them. CDR1 and CDR2 (germline): SNHLY, FYNNEI. CDR3 bases: TGTGCCAGCCTTATTTTTAGCCGGGGGGCCGACACTGAAGCTTTCTTT. As protein: CASLIFSRGADTEAFF.

The gene calls are TRBV28 and TRBJ1-1, with D unresolved. Trimming took off 3 bases at V and 0 bases at J, with 8 bases between the two ends. CDR3 length: 14 residues. Germline CDR1 and CDR2: MDHEN and SYDVKM. The chain's CDR3 is CASSFIRLNTEAFF. Here the CDR3 DNA reads TGTGCCAGCAGTTTTATCAGGTTGAACACTGAAGCTTTCTTT.

This clone was seen a single time. The chain recombines TRBV5-1 with TRBJ1-4, with TRBD1 matching over 11 bases. In germline, CDR1 is SGHRS, CDR2 YFSETQ. V gave up 2 bases and J gave up 8 bases; unmatched junction bases: 2. This CDR3 is 14 amino acids long. For the CDR3, the DNA is TGCGCCAGCAGCTTAGGACAGGGGGCGGAAAAACTGTTTTTT. This translates into CASSLGQGAEKLFF.